The clone carrying this TCR beta chain was observed a few times. The data were obtained in a study of patients and donors after allogeneic stem cell transplantation. Each CDR3 protein is one row after TCRdb ran MiXCR on the RT-PCR reads. The sample lists roughly 960,000 distinct CDR3 sequences, approximately 18% occurring once. Germline loops: CDR1 SGHRS, CDR2 YFSETQ. This CDR3 contains 16 residues. J was trimmed by 2 bases and V by 4 bases; bases with no gene match: 6. Sequencing was carried out using blood, either unsorted or a sorted T cell fraction (not recorded which). This clonotype was obtained from a human donor who was either an allogeneic HSCT recipient or a stem cell or donor lymphocyte infusion donor (not recorded which). It is not recorded whose cells these are; they may come from a transplant donor. J is TRBJ2-2 and V is TRBV5-1; TRBD2 matches 9 bases. CDR3 region: CASSVSGRLNTGELFF. CDR3 sequence (DNA): TGCGCCAGCAGCGTAAGCGGGAGGCTTAACACCGGGGAGCTGTTTTTT. The whole variable domain, filled in from reference TRBV5-1 and TRBJ2-2, reads KAGVTQTPRYLIKTRGQQVTLSCSPISGHRSVSWYQQTPGQGLQFLFEYFSETQRNKGNFPGRFSGRQFSNSRSEMNVSTLELGDSALYLCASSVSGRLNTGELFFGEGSRLTVL.